This T cell receptor beta chain comes out of a study of Ad26.COV2.S vaccination and SARS-CoV-2 variants. Study-wide context: Donor got 5x10^10 or 1x10^11 viral particles of Ad26.COV2.S.

Specified treatment: roughly 20 received Ad26.COV2.S at low or high dose, single or two shots; a few received placebo; per-sample allocation not given. Collection of samples fell on day 63 after the first vaccine or placebo injection. Germline CDR1 LNHDA, CDR2 SQIVND (reference sequence). Trimming shortened V by 5 bases and J by 6 bases, and 22 bases separated the two germline ends. The CDR3 contains 16 residues. Clones were read by immunoSEQ multiplex PCR, and TCRdb kept only the in-frame ones, dropping some. This sample carries around 320,000 clones, about 86% of them seen once, and the ten largest clones take around 2%.

The sequence was collected from a person between 18 and 65 years old who received the Ad26.COV2.S COVID-19 vaccine or a placebo. The specimen was peripheral blood, collected in a trial of Ad26.COV2.S vaccine versus placebo. This chain links TRBV19 with TRBJ1-2; D possibly corresponds to TRBD1 (6 bases). CDR3 sequence: CASSFSAGARGHGYTF. CDR3 DNA sequence: TGTGCCAGTAGTTTCTCAGCGGGGGCCAGGGGCCATGGCTACACCTTC.